These T cell receptor beta chains were read from a single sample in a study of blood T cell repertoires in COVID-19. Using immunoSEQ multiplex PCR, the repertoire was profiled, and TCRdb retains in-frame clones only, with some absent. The data hold some 130,000 clones, with about 91% observed a single time. Sequencing input: peripheral blood. Every receptor here comes from a man over 45 with acute or convalescent COVID-19. CDR3s include the opening cysteine and the closing phenylalanine or tryptophan. Each record gives: clone size, J gene, V gene, D gene, CDR3 protein, CDR3 DNA. The D gene is left open where the match is weak. The size of a clone is reported for some rows only, either as once, few or many, or as a class for expanded clones.

>NA|TRBJ2-1|TRBV6-5|NA
CASRPQSLSGNEQFF
TGTGCCAGCAGACCTCAATCACTTTCAGGAAATGAGCAGTTCTTC
>NA|TRBJ1-1|TRBV7-6|NA
CASSLAFQGLINTEAFF
TGTGCCAGCAGCTTAGCGTTTCAGGGTTTGATTAACACTGAAGCTTTCTTT
>once|TRBJ2-3|TRBV19|TRBD2
CASSMILAAGTQYF
TGTGCCAGTAGTATGATTCTAGCGGCGGGTACGCAGTATTTT
>NA|TRBJ1-1|TRBV18|NA
CASSPGGRGTEAFF
TGTGCCAGCTCACCCGGGGGTCGGGGCACTGAAGCTTTCTTT
>few|TRBJ2-1|TRBV6-6|NA
CASSLDSYNEQFF
TGTGCCAGCAGTTTAGACAGCTACAATGAGCAGTTCTTC
>NA|TRBJ2-7|TRBV27|TRBD1
CASSLQGAAHEQYF
TGTGCCAGCAGTTTACAGGGGGCGGCCCACGAGCAGTACTTC
>NA|TRBJ2-1|TRBV29-1|TRBD1
CSVRTGGRSAYNEQFF
TGCAGCGTTAGAACAGGGGGCCGAAGCGCATACAATGAGCAGTTCTTC
>once|TRBJ2-2|TRBV5-1|NA
CASSGQGGTGELFF
TGCGCCAGCAGCGGGCAGGGGGGCACCGGGGAGCTGTTTTTT
>once|TRBJ2-5|TRBV24-1|NA
CATSDKALGREAQYF
TGTGCCACCAGTGATAAGGCACTGGGGAGAGAGGCCCAGTACTTC
>NA|TRBJ1-1|TRBV3-1/TRBV3-2|NA
CASSQVQGQPVF
TGTGCCAGCAGCCAAGTTCAGGGGCAGCCGGTATTT
>NA|TRBJ1-4|TRBV7-2|NA
CASSLSPATNEKLFF
TGTGCCAGCAGCCTTAGCCCGGCAACTAATGAAAAACTGTTTTTT
>NA|TRBJ1-2|TRBV19|TRBD1
CASSVNPGQGSDGYTF
TGTGCCAGTAGCGTTAACCCGGGACAGGGGTCTGATGGCTACACCTTC
>NA|TRBJ2-3|TRBV27|TRBD1
CASSLGTDQSLVNTQYF
TGTGCCAGCAGTCTCGGGACAGATCAATCCTTGGTTAATACGCAGTATTTT
>NA|TRBJ2-5|TRBV6-5|NA
CASSRDSQETQYF
TGTGCCAGCAGCCGGGACTCCCAAGAGACCCAGTACTTC
>NA|TRBJ1-1|TRBV2|NA
CASSEALTVTVMGTEAFF
TGTGCCAGCAGTGAGGCCCTGACAGTGACTGTGATGGGCACTGAAGCTTTCTTT
>few|TRBJ1-5|TRBV7-2|TRBD1
CASSSRTGDRQPQHF
TGTGCCAGCAGCTCCAGGACAGGGGATAGACAGCCCCAGCATTTT
>few|TRBJ1-2|TRBV16|NA
CASSQSLGYTF
TGTGCCAGCAGCCAATCGCTAGGCTACACCTTC
>NA|TRBJ2-3|TRBV2|TRBD1
CASKRGQGDTQYF
TGTGCCAGCAAGAGGGGGCAGGGAGATACGCAGTATTTT
>NA|TRBJ1-2|TRBV4-1|NA
CASSQGRQTTYYGYTF
TGCGCCAGCAGCCAGGGAAGACAGACCACCTACTATGGCTACACCTTC
>NA|TRBJ1-4|TRBV3-1/TRBV3-2|TRBD1
CASSQNYRQGDNEKLFF
TGTGCCAGCAGCCAAAATTACAGACAGGGCGATAATGAAAAACTGTTTTTT
>NA|TRBJ1-1|TRBV10-1|NA
CASSESTAGYTEAFF
TGCGCCAGCAGTGAGTCGACGGCAGGTTACACTGAAGCTTTCTTT
>NA|TRBJ1-1|TRBV5-1|NA
CASSLFGGNTEAFF
TGCGCCAGCAGCTTGTTTGGAGGGAACACTGAAGCTTTCTTT
>few|TRBJ1-1|TRBV6-5|NA
CASSFGLLPFTEAFF
TGTGCCAGCAGTTTTGGACTGTTACCGTTCACTGAAGCTTTCTTT
>once|TRBJ1-5|TRBV6-5|NA
CASIISAGGNQPQHF
TGTGCCAGCATAATATCGGCAGGGGGCAATCAGCCCCAGCATTTT
>NA|TRBJ2-5|TRBV9|TRBD2
CASTRLAGGGETQYF
TGTGCCAGCACGAGACTAGCGGGAGGCGGAGAGACCCAGTACTTC
>NA|TRBJ2-1|TRBV3-1/TRBV3-2|NA
CASSQDLEGARYNEQFF
TGTGCCAGCAGCCAAGATCTAGAAGGGGCTCGATACAATGAGCAGTTCTTC
>NA|TRBJ1-6|TRBV27|TRBD1
CASSRNLPGQGRSPLHF
TGTGCCAGCAGTCGGAACCTCCCGGGACAGGGAAGGTCACCCCTCCACTTT
>NA|TRBJ1-1|TRBV12-3/TRBV12-4|NA
CASSFTGPSEAFF
TGTGCCAGCAGTTTTACAGGCCCCTCCGAAGCTTTCTTT
>NA|TRBJ1-1|TRBV2|TRBD1
CASVGQGPYTEAFF
TGTGCCAGCGTAGGACAGGGGCCCTACACTGAAGCTTTCTTT
>NA|TRBJ1-2|TRBV13|NA
CASSVGLHGYTF
TGTGCCAGCAGCGTGGGACTTCATGGCTACACCTTC
>NA|TRBJ1-1|TRBV29-1|NA
CSASGLLGLSEAFF
TGCAGCGCCTCAGGACTCCTGGGATTATCTGAAGCTTTCTTT
>NA|TRBJ1-5|TRBV2|TRBD1
CASNKGTGHQPQHF
TGTGCCAGCAATAAGGGGACAGGGCATCAGCCCCAGCATTTT
>NA|TRBJ2-7|TRBV11-2|TRBD2
CASSLIRGGGRGQQYF
TGTGCCAGCAGCTTAATTCGCGGGGGGGGAAGAGGTCAGCAGTACTTC
>few|TRBJ2-5|TRBV3-1/TRBV3-2|TRBD2
CASSLLSGETQYF
TGTGCCAGCAGCCTCCTTAGCGGGGAGACCCAGTACTTC
>NA|TRBJ2-5|TRBV10-3|TRBD2
CASDGGTSGKETQYF
TGTGCCTCCGATGGGGGGACTAGCGGAAAAGAGACCCAGTACTTC
>NA|TRBJ2-3|TRBV5-1|NA
CASTLRRYPDTQYF
TGCGCCAGCACTCTGAGGAGGTATCCAGATACGCAGTATTTT
>NA|TRBJ2-2|TRBV2|TRBD1
CASSLRGRGGELFF
TGTGCCAGCAGCCTCAGGGGGCGCGGGGGGGAGCTGTTTTTT
>few|TRBJ1-5|TRBV21-1|NA
CASSKAEVDQPQHF
TGTGCCAGCAGCAAAGCGGAGGTAGATCAGCCCCAGCATTTT
>NA|TRBJ2-2|TRBV20-1|TRBD2
CSASSGRTTGELFF
TGCAGTGCTAGTAGCGGGAGAACTACCGGGGAGCTGTTTTTT
>NA|TRBJ1-5|TRBV2|NA
CASSLQARGTQPQHF
TGTGCCAGCAGTTTACAGGCGAGGGGGACTCAGCCCCAGCATTTT
>NA|TRBJ1-1|TRBV3-1/TRBV3-2|TRBD1
CASSSAGTGGHTEAFF
TGTGCCAGCAGCTCCGCCGGGACAGGGGGCCACACTGAAGCTTTCTTT
>NA|TRBJ1-1|TRBV5-1|TRBD1
CASSLSGTVNTEAFF
TGCGCCAGCAGCTTATCCGGGACAGTGAACACTGAAGCTTTCTTT
>NA|TRBJ2-7|TRBV30|NA
CAHSREVEQYF
TGTGCCCACTCCCGAGAGGTCGAGCAGTACTTC
>NA|TRBJ1-2|TRBV19|NA
CASRKGRYGYTF
TGTGCCAGTCGTAAGGGGAGGTATGGCTACACCTTC
>NA|TRBJ2-7|TRBV11-2|NA
CASSLQGGQALEQYF
TGTGCCAGCAGCTTACAAGGAGGGCAGGCTTTGGAGCAGTACTTC
>NA|TRBJ2-3|TRBV5-4|NA
CASSSPTATDTQYF
TGTGCCAGCAGCTCTCCGACAGCAACAGATACGCAGTATTTT
>NA|TRBJ2-5|TRBV27|TRBD1
CASSRVPAGQGYQETQYF
TGTGCCAGCAGCCGGGTTCCTGCGGGACAGGGGTACCAAGAGACCCAGTACTTC